This entry features one T cell receptor (beta chain) sequence. Its matching antigen is unknown. Method: immunoSEQ multiplex PCR; TCRdb's copy keeps in-frame clones and lacks some. The sample consists of approximately 400,000 clones, approximately 81% of them appearing once. Noted treatment: some 20 received Ad26.COV2.S at low or high dose, single or two shots; roughly 5 received placebo; per-sample allocation not given. After the first vaccine or placebo injection, samples were drawn on day 63. The data stem from a study of Ad26.COV2.S vaccination and SARS-CoV-2 variants. Study-level points and caveats: People who got the vaccine or the placebo had similar non-spike TCR breadth.

The CDR3 has 14 residues. The germline gives CDR1 SGHRS, CDR2 YFSETQ. V lost 0 bases and J 5 bases, leaving 12 bases between the germline ends. Source: peripheral blood, taken in a trial of Ad26.COV2.S vaccine versus placebo. The sequence was obtained from a person between 18 and 65 years old who received the Ad26.COV2.S COVID-19 vaccine or a placebo. The rearrangement uses TRBV5-1 and TRBJ2-7, with D unclear. CDR3 protein: CASSLGPVKDEQYF. The DNA of the CDR3 is TGCGCCAGCAGCTTGGGCCCCGTTAAGGACGAGCAGTACTTC.